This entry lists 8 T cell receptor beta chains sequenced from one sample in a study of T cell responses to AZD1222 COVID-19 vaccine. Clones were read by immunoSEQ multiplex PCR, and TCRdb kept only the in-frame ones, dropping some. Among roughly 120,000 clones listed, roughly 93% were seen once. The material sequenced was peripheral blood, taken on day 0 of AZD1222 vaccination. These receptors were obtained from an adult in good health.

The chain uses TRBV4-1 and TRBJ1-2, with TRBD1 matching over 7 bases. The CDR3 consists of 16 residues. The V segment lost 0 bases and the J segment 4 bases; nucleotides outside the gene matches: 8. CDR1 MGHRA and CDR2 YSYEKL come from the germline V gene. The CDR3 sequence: CASSQDPGQKIYGYTF. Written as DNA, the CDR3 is TGCGCCAGCAGCCAAGACCCGGGACAGAAAATCTATGGCTACACCTTC.

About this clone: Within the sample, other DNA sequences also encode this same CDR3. CDR3 bases: TGTGCCAGCAGCTTAGGGGGGGGTAATGAGCAGTTCTTC. Protein product: CASSLGGGNEQFF. V usage is TRBV11-3 and J usage is TRBJ2-1; TRBD2 aligns across 7 bases. The ends lost 1 base at V and 7 bases at J; junction bases unmatched: 1. Germline CDR1 and CDR2: SGHNT and YENEEA. The CDR3 consists of 13 residues.

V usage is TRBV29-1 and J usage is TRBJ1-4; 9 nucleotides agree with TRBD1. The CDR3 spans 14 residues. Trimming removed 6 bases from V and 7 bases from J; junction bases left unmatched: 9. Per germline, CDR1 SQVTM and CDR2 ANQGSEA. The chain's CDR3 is CSVAGQGRGEKLFF. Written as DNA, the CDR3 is TGCAGCGTGGCTGGACAGGGGAGAGGTGAAAAACTGTTTTTT.

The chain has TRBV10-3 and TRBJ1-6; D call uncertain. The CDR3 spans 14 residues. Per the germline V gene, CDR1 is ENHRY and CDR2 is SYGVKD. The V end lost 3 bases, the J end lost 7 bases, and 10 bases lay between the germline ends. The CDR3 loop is CAISDSYRNSPLHF. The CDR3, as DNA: TGTGCCATCAGTGACAGCTATAGGAATTCACCCCTCCACTTT.

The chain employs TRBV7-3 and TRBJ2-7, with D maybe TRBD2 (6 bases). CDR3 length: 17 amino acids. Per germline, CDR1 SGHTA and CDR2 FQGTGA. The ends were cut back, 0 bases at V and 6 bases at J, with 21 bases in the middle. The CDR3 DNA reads TGTGCCAGCAGCTTAACTTCTGGCGGGACCCGTACCTCCGAGCAGTACTTC. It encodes CASSLTSGGTRTSEQYF.

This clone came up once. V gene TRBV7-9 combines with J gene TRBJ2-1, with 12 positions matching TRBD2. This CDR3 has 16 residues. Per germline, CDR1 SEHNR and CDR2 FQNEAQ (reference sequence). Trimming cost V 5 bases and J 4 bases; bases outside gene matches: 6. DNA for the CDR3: TGTGCCAGCAGCCGGGAACTAGCGGGAGGTTACAATGAGCAGTTCTTC. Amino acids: CASSRELAGGYNEQFF.

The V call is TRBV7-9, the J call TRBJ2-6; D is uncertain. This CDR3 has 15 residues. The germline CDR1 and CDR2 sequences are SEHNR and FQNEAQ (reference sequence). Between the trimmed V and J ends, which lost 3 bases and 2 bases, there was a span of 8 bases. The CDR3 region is CASSFISPGANVLTF. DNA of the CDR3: TGTGCCAGCAGCTTCATCTCCCCTGGGGCCAACGTCCTGACTTTC.

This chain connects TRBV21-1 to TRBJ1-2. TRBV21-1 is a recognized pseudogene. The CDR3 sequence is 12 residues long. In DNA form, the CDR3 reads TGTGCCAGCAGCTCCAAGGGCTATGGCTACACCTTC. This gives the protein CASSSKGYGYTF.